What follows are 27 T cell receptor beta chains derived from one specimen sequenced in a study of PD-1 blockade in classical Hodgkin lymphoma. Sequenced by immunoSEQ multiplex PCR; TCRdb stores in-frame clones only, minus some. The table records about 10,000 clones, 80% to 95% of them present only once. Specified time point: newly diagnosed, previously untreated cHL patient sample. The authors enriched CD8+ T cells from thawed PBMCs via magnetic negative selection. Sequenced sample: CD8+ T cells from blood. The receptors stem from a human donor with classical Hodgkin lymphoma.

The genes are TRBV11-2 and TRBJ2-1, with D unclear. Germline CDR1 SGHAT, CDR2 FQNNGV. The CDR3 is made up of 16 amino acids. V was pared by 0 bases and J by 7 bases, with 16 bases between. CDR3 loop: CASSLDLGDSLNEQFF. DNA of the CDR3: TGTGCCAGCAGCTTAGATTTGGGTGATAGTCTGAATGAGCAGTTCTTC.

The genes are TRBV27 and TRBJ2-5, with a possible D match to TRBD1 (5 bases). The DNA matches TRBJ2-7 better at its end, which makes the J call doubtful. Germline values: CDR1 MNHEY, CDR2 SMNVEV (reference sequence). The length of the CDR3 is 15 residues. The DNA for the CDR3 is TGTGCCAGCAGTTTATCATGGGGCAGTACCTACGAGCAGTACTTC. It yields the protein CASSLSWGSTYEQYF.

The chain combines TRBV28 with TRBJ2-1; no clear D gene. This CDR3 spans 14 amino acids. With 4 bases removed from V and 4 bases from J, the gap between germline ends came to 11 bases. CDR1 and CDR2 from the germline V gene are MDHEN and SYDVKM. The CDR3 is CASSSRLGYNEQFF. The CDR3 region has the DNA TGTGCCAGCAGTTCGAGGTTGGGGTACAATGAGCAGTTCTTC.

On this clone itself: Mismatch with germline at one junction end may stem from a read error. The CDR3 loop reads CGAAGAYPYGYTF. Here the CDR3 DNA reads TGCGGGGCGGCAGGGGCCTACCCCTATGGCTACACCTTC. The rearrangement links TRBV19 to TRBJ1-2; TRBD1 is a possible D gene (6 bases). The CDR3 totals 13 residues. Per germline, CDR1 LNHDA and CDR2 SQIVND (reference sequence).

The chain links TRBV5-1 to TRBJ2-3, with 7 bases fitting TRBD2. The CDR3 extends over 16 amino acids. CDR1 is SGHRS and CDR2 is YFSETQ in the germline V gene. V was pared by 4 bases and J by 4 bases, with 12 bases of the junction left unmatched. The CDR3 is CASSPRAGADADTQYF. The CDR3 DNA sequence: TGCGCCAGCAGCCCCCGCGCGGGAGCGGATGCAGATACGCAGTATTTT.

The V call is TRBV6-4, the J call TRBJ2-5; perhaps TRBD2 as D (5 bases). V was cut by 2 bases and J by 7 bases, with 11 bases left in between. CDR3 length: 13 residues. Germline V CDR1 and CDR2: MRHNA, SNTAGT. CDR3: CASSDGPEGTQYF. In nucleotides, the CDR3 is TGTGCCAGCAGTGACGGGCCCGAGGGGACCCAGTACTTC.

This sequence joins TRBV7-9 and TRBJ2-7; 11 bases align to TRBD2. The CDR3 runs 14 residues. The V segment lost 3 bases and the J segment 3 bases; nucleotides outside the gene matches: 1. The V gene's germline CDR1 is SEHNR and CDR2 FQNEAQ (reference sequence). CDR3 loop: CASSFSGRVYEQYF. In DNA form, the CDR3 reads TGTGCCAGCAGCTTTAGCGGGAGGGTCTACGAGCAGTACTTC.

This clone is a singleton in its sample. J is TRBJ1-6 and V is TRBV5-1; a weak D match, TRBD1 (6 bases). CDR3 size: 15 residues. In germline, CDR1 is SGHRS, CDR2 YFSETQ. Trimming removed 4 bases from V and 2 bases from J, with 10 bases in between. The CDR3 DNA reads TGCGCCAGCAGCCCCGGGACAACCTATAATTCACCCCTCCACTTT. Translating it yields CASSPGTTYNSPLHF.

The chain is built from TRBV5-4 and TRBJ2-6; D is undetermined. The germline V gene has CDR1 SGHNT and CDR2 YYREEE (reference sequence). The CDR3 length is 17 residues. V shed 0 bases and J shed 0 bases, with 10 bases lying between them. The CDR3 nucleotides read TGTGCCAGCAGCTTGGCGGGCTCCAACTCTGGGGCCAACGTCCTGACTTTC. Amino acids: CASSLAGSNSGANVLTF.

The chain joins TRBV4-1 to TRBJ1-5; D not resolved. This CDR3 comprises 16 residues. Germline CDR1 reads MGHRA; CDR2 reads YSYEKL. Trimming removed 1 base at V and 0 bases at J, with 10 bases between. The CDR3 sequence is CASSQGGVLSNQPQHF. The CDR3 DNA reads TGCGCCAGCAGCCAAGGAGGCGTACTTAGCAATCAGCCCCAGCATTTT.

The rearrangement uses TRBV4-1 and TRBJ1-3, with D uncertain. Between the trimmed V and J ends, which lost 0 bases and 0 bases, there was a span of 6 bases. The CDR3 loop spans 15 amino acids. Germline-derived CDR1 and CDR2 are MGHRA and YSYEKL. DNA for the CDR3: TGCGCCAGCAGCCAAGACAGAGGCTCTGGAAACACCATATATTTT. Translation: CASSQDRGSGNTIYF.

The chain couples TRBV30 to TRBJ2-7; TRBD2 matches 11 bases. The CDR3 length is 15 residues. Per the germline V gene, CDR1 is GTSNPN and CDR2 is SVGIG (reference sequence). The ends lost 3 bases at V and 5 bases at J; junction bases unmatched: 9. CDR3 residues: CAWRTPSGGRDEQYF. The CDR3 coding sequence is TGTGCCTGGAGAACCCCTAGCGGGGGGCGGGACGAGCAGTACTTC.

The chain has TRBV27 and TRBJ2-2; no clear D gene. V was pared by 5 bases and J by 5 bases, with 12 bases between. Germline V CDR1 and CDR2: MNHEY, SMNVEV (reference sequence). CDR3 size: 14 residues. The CDR3 loop reads CASSLPLGTGELFF. CDR3 nucleotides: TGTGCCAGCAGTCTACCTTTGGGAACCGGGGAGCTGTTTTTT.

The J gene is TRBJ2-7, the V gene TRBV30; possibly TRBD2 for D (6 bases). Germline V gene data show CDR1 as GTSNPN and CDR2 as SVGIG (reference sequence). Between the trimmed V and J ends, which lost 2 bases and 2 bases, there was a span of 16 bases. The length of the CDR3 is 15 residues. CDR3 amino acids: CAWSFKRARTYEQYF. CDR3 DNA sequence: TGTGCCTGGAGTTTCAAGCGGGCAAGAACCTACGAGCAGTACTTC.

The rearrangement joins TRBV7-9 to TRBJ2-7; D remains unclear. CDR3 length: 13 residues. Germline V gives CDR1 SEHNR, CDR2 FQNEAQ (reference sequence). The V gene lost 3 bases and the J gene lost 4 bases, with 10 bases spanning the gap. DNA of the CDR3: TGTGCCAGCAGCTTGGGCGAAGGGTACGAGCAGTACTTC. Its translation: CASSLGEGYEQYF.

The J gene is TRBJ1-4, the V gene TRBV28, with D hard to call. The CDR3 covers 14 residues. Per germline, CDR1 MDHEN and CDR2 SYDVKM. The V end lost 3 bases, the J end lost 7 bases, and 12 bases lay between the germline ends. CDR3 sequence reads: CASSLAEPGEKLFF. The CDR3 DNA reads TGTGCCAGCAGTTTGGCGGAGCCCGGTGAAAAACTGTTTTTT.

The chain uses TRBV7-6 and TRBJ1-1, with no clear D. Trimming removed 0 bases from V and 4 bases from J, with 18 bases in between. The germline CDR1 and CDR2 sequences are SGHVS and FNYEAQ. This CDR3 region has 17 residues. The chain's CDR3 is CASSLAAADNGGTEAFF. The CDR3 DNA is TGTGCCAGCAGCTTAGCCGCGGCAGACAACGGAGGCACTGAAGCTTTCTTT.

The chain carries TRBV4-3 and TRBJ1-3; tentatively, D is TRBD1 (5 bases). Germline V CDR1 and CDR2: LGHNA, YSLEER. The CDR3 totals 16 residues. Between the trimmed V and J ends, which lost 0 bases and 3 bases, there was a span of 12 bases. Here the CDR3 reads CASSQEKRGDGNTIYF. The DNA of the CDR3 is TGCGCCAGCAGCCAAGAAAAAAGGGGTGATGGAAACACCATATATTTT.

The table lists this clone with a count of one. The chain employs TRBV7-9 and TRBJ1-1; 7 nucleotides agree with TRBD1. V was pared by 8 bases and J by 3 bases, with 12 bases of the junction left unmatched. There are 15 residues in the CDR3. Germline V gene lookup returns CDR1 SEHNR and CDR2 FQNEAQ (reference sequence). CDR3 amino acids: CASGSEGAHHTEAFF. Written as DNA, the CDR3 is TGTGCCAGCGGATCCGAGGGGGCTCATCACACTGAAGCTTTCTTT.

This sequence joins TRBV4-1 and TRBJ2-2, with TRBD1 identical over 10 bases. Germline CDR1 MGHRA, CDR2 YSYEKL. V gave up 4 bases and J gave up 3 bases; unmatched junction bases: 8. The CDR3 has 17 residues. CDR3 sequence (DNA): TGCGCCAGCAGCCTCAACAGACAGGGGGCATACACCGGGGAGCTGTTTTTT. Protein product: CASSLNRQGAYTGELFF.

The chain combines TRBV2 with TRBJ2-2; 10 bases fit TRBD2. This CDR3 has 15 residues. Germline values: CDR1 SNHLY, CDR2 FYNNEI. Losses at the gene ends were 6 bases for V and 6 bases for J; bases not matched to a gene: 7. For the CDR3, the DNA is TGTGCCAGCAGAAGCGGGAGGGCCGATTCCGGGGAGCTGTTTTTT. It codes for CASRSGRADSGELFF.

This chain links TRBV28 with TRBJ2-1, with D possibly being TRBD1 (5 bases). Germline CDR1 is MDHEN and CDR2 is SYDVKM. V was clipped by 2 bases and J by 6 bases, with 8 bases between them. The CDR3 is made up of 13 amino acids. CDR3 in amino acids: CASSLIQANEQFF. The DNA for the CDR3 is TGTGCCAGCAGTTTAATACAGGCCAATGAGCAGTTCTTC.

This chain uses TRBV15 with TRBJ2-5; TRBD1 aligns across 7 bases. The CDR3 has 14 residues. V was clipped by 1 base and J by 5 bases; unmatched bases: 4. CDR1 and CDR2 from the germline V gene are LNHNV and YYDKDF (reference sequence). CDR3 in amino acids: CATSRGLDRETQYF. For the CDR3, the DNA is TGTGCCACCAGCAGAGGATTGGACAGGGAGACCCAGTACTTC.

The chain uses TRBV25-1 and TRBJ1-1; weak D call: TRBD1 (5 bases). The germline gives CDR1 MGHDK, CDR2 SYGVNS. V lost 5 bases, J lost 8 bases, and 12 bases lay in between. The CDR3 sequence is 12 residues long. The CDR3 reads CASSIGGGEAFF. CDR3 in DNA: TGTGCCAGCAGTATTGGCGGGGGAGAAGCTTTCTTT.

The chain couples TRBV5-1 to TRBJ1-1; unclear D gene. CDR1 and CDR2 from the germline V gene are SGHRS and YFSETQ. V shed 4 bases and J shed 6 bases, with 19 bases lying between them. CDR3 length equals 15 residues. Written as DNA, the CDR3 is TGCGCCAGCAGCCCCCAAGGAGGGATTGAGGCTGAAGCTTTCTTT. It encodes CASSPQGGIEAEAFF.

This chain links TRBV11-2 with TRBJ1-2; TRBD1 matches at 7 bases. The CDR3 has 12 amino acids. Germline values: CDR1 SGHAT, CDR2 FQNNGV. V was clipped by 5 bases and J by 7 bases; unmatched bases: 4. The CDR3 is CASSPHRGGYTF. The DNA of the CDR3 is TGTGCCAGCAGCCCACACAGGGGTGGCTACACCTTC.

The CDR3 DNA reads as TGTGCCAGCAGACAACAGGGGGCTGATGAGCAGTTCTTC. Its protein is CASRQQGADEQFF. V is TRBV28 and J is TRBJ2-1, with 9 bases fitting TRBD1. This CDR3 has 13 residues. CDR1 and CDR2 from the germline V gene are MDHEN and SYDVKM. The ends lost 6 bases at V and 8 bases at J; junction bases unmatched: 5.